The clone carrying this T cell receptor beta chain has just a few counts. Its specificity is unknown. These data are taken from a study of cytomegalovirus exposure and HLA in healthy donors. PCR was performed using 60 Vbeta and 13 Jbeta primers. Authors' analysis steps: There were tens of millions of unique TCR beta chains by a later count, and about 12 million of them were shared. TCRdb's table, derived via immunoSEQ multiplex PCR, lists solely in-frame clones and lacks some. D and trimming come from the DNA, and the V and J calls and clone size come from that table. Among some 200,000 clones, approximately 11% were seen once, and the ten largest hold approximately 7.8%. General study findings and limits: Researchers catalogued about 160 TCR beta chains as cytomegalovirus-associated.

Germline V CDR1 and CDR2: MNHNS, SASEGT. The CDR3 has 14 residues. The chain couples TRBV6-1 to TRBJ2-1, with D maybe TRBD1 (9 bases). The sequence was obtained from a man in his forties or fifties in good health and CMV-seropositive. Material for sequencing was PBMCs. CDR3 sequence reads: CATSGGQGWNEQFF. The CDR3 region has the DNA TGTGCGACCAGCGGGGGACAGGGCTGGAATGAGCAGTTCTTC.